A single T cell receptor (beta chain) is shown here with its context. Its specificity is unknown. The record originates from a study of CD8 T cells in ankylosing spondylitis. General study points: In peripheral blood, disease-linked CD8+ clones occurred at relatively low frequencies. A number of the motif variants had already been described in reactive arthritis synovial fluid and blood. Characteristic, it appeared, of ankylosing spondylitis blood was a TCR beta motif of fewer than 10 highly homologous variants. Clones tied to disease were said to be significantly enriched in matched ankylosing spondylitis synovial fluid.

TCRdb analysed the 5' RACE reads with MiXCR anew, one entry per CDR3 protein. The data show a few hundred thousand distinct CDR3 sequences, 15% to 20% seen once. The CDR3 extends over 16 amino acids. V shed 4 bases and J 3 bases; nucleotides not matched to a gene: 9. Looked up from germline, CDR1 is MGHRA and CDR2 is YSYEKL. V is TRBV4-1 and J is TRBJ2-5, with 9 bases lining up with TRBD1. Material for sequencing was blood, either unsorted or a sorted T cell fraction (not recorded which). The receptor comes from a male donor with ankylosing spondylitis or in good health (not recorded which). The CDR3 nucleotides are TGCGCCAGCAGCCGCACACGGGACAGGGTAGAAGAGACCCAGTACTTC. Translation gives CASSRTRDRVEETQYF.